Shown below are 2 T cell receptor beta chains from a single sample sequenced in a study of spatial heterogeneity in lung cancer. General study points: The number of expanded tumor alpha and beta chains correlated with mutation number.

Described time point: sample taken at primary tumor resection. For these TCRs, the target antigens are not known. TCRdb analysed the 5' RACE reads with MiXCR anew, one entry per CDR3 protein. The repertoire holds around 100,000 distinct CDR3 sequences, with 4.4% as singletons. The specimen was lung tumor tissue, collected at surgery. Receptors originate from a male donor with early-stage non-small cell lung cancer.

Many counts were recorded for this clonotype. The CDR3 DNA reads as TGTGCCAGCATCCCAGGGGGATTCACCGGGGAGCTGTTTTTT. It encodes CASIPGGFTGELFF. V usage is TRBV2 and J usage is TRBJ2-2, with 7 bases that match TRBD1. Germline CDR1 reads SNHLY; CDR2 reads FYNNEI. This CDR3 has 14 amino acids. The J segment lost 4 bases and the V segment lost 7 bases, leaving 6 bases of the junction unmatched.

This clonotype came up a few times. The J gene is TRBJ2-2, the V gene TRBV6-6; 7 bases map to TRBD2. Looked up from germline, CDR1 is MNHNY and CDR2 is SVGAGI (reference sequence). Trimming cost V 4 bases and J 12 bases; bases outside gene matches: 17. This CDR3 comprises 16 residues. CDR3 sequence (DNA): TGTGCCAGCAGTTCTAGGCGGGCGGCGGGAGCTTTCAAGCTGTTTTTT. This gives the protein CASSSRRAAGAFKLFF.